This T cell receptor (beta chain) was recorded in a study of control samples from healthy donors and cancer patients. Clones were sequenced by immunoSEQ multiplex PCR, and TCRdb holds only the in-frame ones, with some missing. Of about 34,000 clones in the sample, around 87% were seen once. Germline values: CDR1 SNHLY, CDR2 FYNNEI. V shed 8 bases and J shed 3 bases, with 13 bases lying between them. The CDR3 sequence is 13 residues long. The specimen was PBMCs. The origin of this receptor is a woman in her thirties or forties with lung cancer. The J gene is TRBJ1-1, the V gene TRBV2, with D tentatively TRBD1 (5 bases). CDR3 in amino acids: CASGWGMDTEAFF. The CDR3 nucleotides read TGTGCCAGCGGATGGGGGATGGACACTGAAGCTTTCTTT.